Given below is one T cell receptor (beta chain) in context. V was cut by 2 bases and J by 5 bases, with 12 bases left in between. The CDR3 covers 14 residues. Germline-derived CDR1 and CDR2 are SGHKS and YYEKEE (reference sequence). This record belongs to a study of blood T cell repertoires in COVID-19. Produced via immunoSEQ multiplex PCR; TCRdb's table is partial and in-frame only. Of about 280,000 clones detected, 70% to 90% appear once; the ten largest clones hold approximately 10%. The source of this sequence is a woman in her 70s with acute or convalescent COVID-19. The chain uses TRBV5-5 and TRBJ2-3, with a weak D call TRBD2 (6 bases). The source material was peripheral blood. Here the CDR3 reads CASSLGGAIDTQYF. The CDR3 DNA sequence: TGTGCCAGCAGCTTAGGAGGGGCAATAGATACGCAGTATTTT.